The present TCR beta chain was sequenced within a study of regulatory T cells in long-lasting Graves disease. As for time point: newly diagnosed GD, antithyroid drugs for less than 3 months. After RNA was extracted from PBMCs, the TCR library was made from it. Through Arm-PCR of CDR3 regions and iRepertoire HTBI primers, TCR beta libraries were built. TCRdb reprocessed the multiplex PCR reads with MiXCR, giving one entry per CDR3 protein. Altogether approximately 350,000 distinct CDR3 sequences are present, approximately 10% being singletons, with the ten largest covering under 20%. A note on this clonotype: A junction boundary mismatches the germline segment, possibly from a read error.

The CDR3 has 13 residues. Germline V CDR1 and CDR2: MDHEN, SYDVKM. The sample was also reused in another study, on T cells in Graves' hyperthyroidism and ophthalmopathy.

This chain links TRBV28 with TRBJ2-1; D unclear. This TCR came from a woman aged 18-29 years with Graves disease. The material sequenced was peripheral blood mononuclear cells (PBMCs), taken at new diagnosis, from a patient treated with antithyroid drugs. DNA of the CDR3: TGTGCCAGCAGTCCAGTTAGCTACAATGAGCAGTCCTTC. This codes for CASSPVSYNEQSF.